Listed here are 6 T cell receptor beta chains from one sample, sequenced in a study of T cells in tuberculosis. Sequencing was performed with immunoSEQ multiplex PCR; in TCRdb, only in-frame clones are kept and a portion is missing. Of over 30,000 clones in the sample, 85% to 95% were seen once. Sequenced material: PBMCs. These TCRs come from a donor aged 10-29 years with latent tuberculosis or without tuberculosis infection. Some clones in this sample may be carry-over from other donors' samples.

The chain's CDR3 is CASSPSGYEQYF. Here the CDR3 DNA reads TGTGCCAGCAGCCCCAGTGGCTACGAGCAGTACTTC. The rearrangement uses TRBV7-2 and TRBJ2-7; no reliable D call. Germline loops: CDR1 SGHTA, CDR2 FQGNSA. This CDR3 region has 12 residues. V was pared by 5 bases and J by 3 bases, with 8 bases between.

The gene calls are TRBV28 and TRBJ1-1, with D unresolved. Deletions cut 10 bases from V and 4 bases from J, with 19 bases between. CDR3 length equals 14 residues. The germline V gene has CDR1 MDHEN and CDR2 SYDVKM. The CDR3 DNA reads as TGTGCCACTACGCCCGCCATGGTTCGCACTGAAGCTTTCTTT. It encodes CATTPAMVRTEAFF.

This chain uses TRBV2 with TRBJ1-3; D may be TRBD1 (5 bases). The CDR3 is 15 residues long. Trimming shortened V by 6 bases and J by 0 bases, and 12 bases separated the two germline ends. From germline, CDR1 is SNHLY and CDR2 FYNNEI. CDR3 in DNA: TGTGCCAGCAGGCCCCAGGGAACCTCTGGAAACACCATATATTTT. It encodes CASRPQGTSGNTIYF.

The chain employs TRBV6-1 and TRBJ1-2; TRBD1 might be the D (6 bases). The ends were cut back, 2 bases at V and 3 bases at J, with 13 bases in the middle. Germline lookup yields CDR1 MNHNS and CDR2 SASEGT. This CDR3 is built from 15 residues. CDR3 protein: CASSEFGGQDYGYTF. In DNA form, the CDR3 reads TGTGCCAGCAGTGAATTCGGGGGGCAAGACTATGGCTACACCTTC.

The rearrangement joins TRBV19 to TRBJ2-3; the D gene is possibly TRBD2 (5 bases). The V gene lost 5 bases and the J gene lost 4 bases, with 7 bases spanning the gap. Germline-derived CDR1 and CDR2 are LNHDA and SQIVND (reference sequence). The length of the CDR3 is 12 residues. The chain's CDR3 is CASSAGADTQYF. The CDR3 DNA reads TGTGCCAGTAGTGCCGGGGCAGATACGCAGTATTTT.

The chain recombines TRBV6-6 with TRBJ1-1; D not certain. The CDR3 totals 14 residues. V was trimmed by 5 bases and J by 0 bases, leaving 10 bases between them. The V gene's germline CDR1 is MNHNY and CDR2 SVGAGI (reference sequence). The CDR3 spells CASSRLRVNTEAFF. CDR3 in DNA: TGTGCCAGCAGTAGACTGCGAGTGAACACTGAAGCTTTCTTT.